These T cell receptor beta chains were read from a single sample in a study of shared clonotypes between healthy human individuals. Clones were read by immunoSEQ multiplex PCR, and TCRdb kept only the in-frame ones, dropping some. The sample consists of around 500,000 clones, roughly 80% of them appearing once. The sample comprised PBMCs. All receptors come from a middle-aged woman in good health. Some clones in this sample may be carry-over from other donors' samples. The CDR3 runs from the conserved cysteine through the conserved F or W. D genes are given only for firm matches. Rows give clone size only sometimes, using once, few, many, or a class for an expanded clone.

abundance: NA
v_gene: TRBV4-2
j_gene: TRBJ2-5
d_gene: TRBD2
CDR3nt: TGTGCCAGCAGCCAAGTCCCTAGCGGGAGCTTCCAAGAGACCCAGTACTTC
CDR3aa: CASSQVPSGSFQETQYF

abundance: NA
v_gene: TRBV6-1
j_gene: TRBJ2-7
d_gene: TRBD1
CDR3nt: TGTGCCAGCAGTGTGGGACAGAGCTACGAGCAGTACTTC
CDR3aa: CASSVGQSYEQYF

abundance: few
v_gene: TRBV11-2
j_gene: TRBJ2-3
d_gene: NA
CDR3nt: TGTGCCAGCAGCTCCGGGGGTCGCAGAGGAGATACGCAGTATTTT
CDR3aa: CASSSGGRRGDTQYF

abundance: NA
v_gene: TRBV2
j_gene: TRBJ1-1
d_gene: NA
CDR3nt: TGTGCCAGCAGTGAAACTTGGCAGGGGTTTGCTGAAGCTTTCTTT
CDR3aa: CASSETWQGFAEAFF

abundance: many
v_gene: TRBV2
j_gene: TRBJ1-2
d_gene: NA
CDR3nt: TGTGCCAGCACCCAGGCCAGGGGAAACTATGGCTACACCTTC
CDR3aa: CASTQARGNYGYTF

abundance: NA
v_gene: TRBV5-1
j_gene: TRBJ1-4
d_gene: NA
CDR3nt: TGCGCCAGCAGCCTGCGGTCAGTGGCGGCAACTAATGAAAAACTGTTTTTT
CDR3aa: CASSLRSVAATNEKLFF

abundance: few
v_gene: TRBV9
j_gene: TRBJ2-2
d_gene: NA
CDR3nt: TGTGCCAGCAGCGGGACGGTAGGAATCACCGGGGAGCTGTTTTTT
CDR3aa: CASSGTVGITGELFF

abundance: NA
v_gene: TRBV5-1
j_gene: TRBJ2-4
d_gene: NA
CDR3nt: TGCGCCAGCAGCTTGGACGGAGGGATGGCCAAAAACATTCAGTACTTC
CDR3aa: CASSLDGGMAKNIQYF

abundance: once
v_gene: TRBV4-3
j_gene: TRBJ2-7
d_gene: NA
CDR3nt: TGCGCCAGCAGCCAAGCTAGAGGGGCAGGGCAGACCTACGAGCAGTACTTC
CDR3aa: CASSQARGAGQTYEQYF

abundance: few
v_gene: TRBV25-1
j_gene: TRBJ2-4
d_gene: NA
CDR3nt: TGTGCCAGCAGTGATGAATCAAACATTCAGTACTTC
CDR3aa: CASSDESNIQYF

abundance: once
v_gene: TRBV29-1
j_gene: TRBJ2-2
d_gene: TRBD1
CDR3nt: TGCAGCGTCGACAGGGCTAACACCGGGGAGCTGTTTTTT
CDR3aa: CSVDRANTGELFF

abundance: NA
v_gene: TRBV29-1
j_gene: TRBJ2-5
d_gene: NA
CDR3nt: TGCAGCGCGGAAGGGCCTACTAGTTGGACCCAGTACTTC
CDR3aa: CSAEGPTSWTQYF

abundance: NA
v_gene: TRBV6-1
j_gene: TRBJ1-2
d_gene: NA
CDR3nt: TGTGCCAGCAAATATAGAGAGGAATTTAACTATGGCTACACCTTC
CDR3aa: CASKYREEFNYGYTF

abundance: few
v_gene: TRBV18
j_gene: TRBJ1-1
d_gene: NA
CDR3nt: TGTGCCAGCTCACCGGGGAGACTAGAAGCTTTCTTT
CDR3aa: CASSPGRLEAFF

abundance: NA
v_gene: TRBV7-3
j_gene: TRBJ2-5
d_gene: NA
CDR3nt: TGTGCCAGCAGCTCCCAAGGCGGGATCGAGACCCAGTACTTC
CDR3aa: CASSSQGGIETQYF

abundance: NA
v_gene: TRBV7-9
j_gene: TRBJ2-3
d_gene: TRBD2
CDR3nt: TGTGCCAGCAGCTTAGGGGCATCTAGCGGGGGGGCAGATACGCAGTATTTT
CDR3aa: CASSLGASSGGADTQYF

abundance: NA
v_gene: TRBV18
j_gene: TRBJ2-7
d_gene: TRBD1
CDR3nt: TGTGCCAGCTCACCCCGCGCGGACAGGGACAACGAGCAGTACTTC
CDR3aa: CASSPRADRDNEQYF

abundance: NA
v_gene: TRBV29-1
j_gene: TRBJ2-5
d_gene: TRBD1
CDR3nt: TGCAGCGCGAGGGACAGGGTAAAGGAGACCCAGTACTTC
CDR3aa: CSARDRVKETQYF

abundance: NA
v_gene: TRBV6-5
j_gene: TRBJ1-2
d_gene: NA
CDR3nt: TGTGCCAGCCGCCCGGGGGGGCACTATGGCTACACCTTC
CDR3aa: CASRPGGHYGYTF

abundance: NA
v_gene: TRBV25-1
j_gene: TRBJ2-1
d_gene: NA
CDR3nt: TGTGCCAGCAGTGAAGGGGGGGGCAGGGGTCGTCGATTAACGTTCTTC
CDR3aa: CASSEGGGRGRRLTFF

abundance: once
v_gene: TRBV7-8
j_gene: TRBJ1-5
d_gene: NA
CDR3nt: TGTGCCAGCAGCTTAGCTTGGGGGCAGCCCCAGCATTTT
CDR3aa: CASSLAWGQPQHF

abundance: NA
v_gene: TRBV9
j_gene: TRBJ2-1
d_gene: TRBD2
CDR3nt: TGTGCCAGCAGCCGGGACTACTCCTACAATGAGCAGTTCTTC
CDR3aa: CASSRDYSYNEQFF

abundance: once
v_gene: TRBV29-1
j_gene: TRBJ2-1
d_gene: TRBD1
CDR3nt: TGCAGCGTTGAACCGGGACAGGGGGCTAGTCTCACCAATGAGCAGTTCTTC
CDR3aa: CSVEPGQGASLTNEQFF

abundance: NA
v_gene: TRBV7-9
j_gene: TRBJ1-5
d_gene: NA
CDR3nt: TGTGCCAGCAGCTTTATAAATCAGCCCCAGCATTTT
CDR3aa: CASSFINQPQHF

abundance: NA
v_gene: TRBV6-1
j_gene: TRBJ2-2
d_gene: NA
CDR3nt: TGTGCCAGCAGCGGATTAAGGGCCGGGGAGCTGTTTTTT
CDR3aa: CASSGLRAGELFF

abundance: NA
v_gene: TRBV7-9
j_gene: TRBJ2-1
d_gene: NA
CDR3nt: TGTGCCAGCGGTCACCTATCACCTTCCTACAATGAGCAGTTCTTC
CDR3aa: CASGHLSPSYNEQFF

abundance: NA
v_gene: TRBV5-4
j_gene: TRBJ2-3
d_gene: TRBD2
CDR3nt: TGTGCCAGCAGCTTAACGGGACTAGCCGGCCTCCGGGATACGCAGTATTTT
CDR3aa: CASSLTGLAGLRDTQYF

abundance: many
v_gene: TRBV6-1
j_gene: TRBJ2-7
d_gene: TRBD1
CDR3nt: TGTGCCAGCAGTGTAGGGACAGCTAACACCTACGAGCAGTACTTC
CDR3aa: CASSVGTANTYEQYF

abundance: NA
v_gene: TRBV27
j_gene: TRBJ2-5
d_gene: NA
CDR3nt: TGTGCCAGCAGTTCCAGGACCCAGCGCGGGGAGACCCAGTACTTC
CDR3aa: CASSSRTQRGETQYF

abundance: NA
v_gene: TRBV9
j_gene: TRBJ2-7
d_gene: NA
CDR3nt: TGTGCCAGCAGCCCTTCTGCGGGAAGTAACGAGCAGTACTTC
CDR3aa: CASSPSAGSNEQYF

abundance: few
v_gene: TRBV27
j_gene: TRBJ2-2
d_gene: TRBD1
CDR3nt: TGTGTCAGCAGCCGGACAGGAGAATTCACCGGGGAGCTGTTTTTT
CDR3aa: CVSSRTGEFTGELFF

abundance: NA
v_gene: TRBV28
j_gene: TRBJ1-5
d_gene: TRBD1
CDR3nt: TGTGCCAGCCCCCCGGGACAGGGGGAAGTTCAGCCCCAGCATTTT
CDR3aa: CASPPGQGEVQPQHF